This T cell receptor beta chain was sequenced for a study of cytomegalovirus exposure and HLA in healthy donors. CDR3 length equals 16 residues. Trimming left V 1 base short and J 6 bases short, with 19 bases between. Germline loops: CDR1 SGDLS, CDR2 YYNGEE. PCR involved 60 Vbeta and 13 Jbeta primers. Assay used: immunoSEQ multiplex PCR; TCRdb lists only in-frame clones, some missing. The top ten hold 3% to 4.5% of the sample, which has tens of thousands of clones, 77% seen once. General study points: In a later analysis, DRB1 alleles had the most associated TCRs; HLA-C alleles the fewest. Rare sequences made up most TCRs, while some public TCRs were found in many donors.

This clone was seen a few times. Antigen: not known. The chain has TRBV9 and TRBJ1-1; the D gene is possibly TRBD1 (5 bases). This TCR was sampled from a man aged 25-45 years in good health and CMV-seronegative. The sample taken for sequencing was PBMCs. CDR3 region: CASSVTTISGGSEAFF. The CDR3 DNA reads TGTGCCAGCAGCGTAACCACGATTAGCGGGGGATCTGAAGCTTTCTTT.